This TCR beta chain was identified during a study of cytomegalovirus exposure and HLA in healthy donors. Study observations and caveats: V- and J-gene trimming of TCR beta was linked (in a later analysis) to a missense DCLRE1C variant. An analysis was carried out at a later point. It showed that HLA-associated TCR beta chains were more clonally expanded than equally common non-associated chains.

With 60 Vbeta and 13 Jbeta primers, the PCR was carried out. Generated by immunoSEQ multiplex PCR, the TCRdb table keeps only in-frame clones and is missing some. The table lists approximately 160,000 clones, approximately 73% of them singletons. This clone was counted only a few times. Its antigen is still unknown. After removal of 5 bases from V and 8 bases from J, the junction contained 13 bases not matched to a gene. This CDR3 is built from 15 residues. The V gene's germline CDR1 is MNHEY and CDR2 SVGAGI. The sample consisted of PBMCs. The clonotype originates from a man aged 45-65 years in good health and CMV-seronegative. The rearrangement links TRBV6-5 to TRBJ1-2; 8 nucleotides match TRBD1. CDR3 in amino acids: CASSTALGQGLGYTF. The CDR3 bases are TGTGCCAGCAGTACTGCCCTTGGACAGGGTTTAGGCTACACCTTC.